This TCR beta chain was retrieved from a study of OX40 agonist ivuxolimab in advanced cancers. Libraries were prepared by immunoSEQ multiplex PCR; TCRdb keeps only in-frame clonotypes and omits some of them. Seen here are about 94,000 clones, around 90% observed once, and the top ten hold 3.4%. The germline V gene has CDR1 SGHTA and CDR2 FQGNSA. CDR3 length equals 15 residues. The V gene end was trimmed by 3 bases and the J gene end by 5 bases; junction bases not matched to a gene: 4. Study outcomes and limitations: On average, CD8+ T cells showed a greater number of expanded clones than CD4+.

With regard to this clone: Its specificity is not known.

The rearrangement joins TRBV7-2 to TRBJ2-1, with 10 bases lining up with TRBD2. The TCR comes from an adult with an advanced solid tumor such as melanoma, head and neck, liver or kidney cancer. The starting material was CD4+ or CD8+ T cells sorted from blood, obtained in a trial of the OX40 agonist ivuxolimab. In DNA, the CDR3 is TGTGCCAGCAGCTTTGGGCTAGCGGGGGACAATGAGCAGTTCTTC. This gives the protein CASSFGLAGDNEQFF. Drawing the rest from reference TRBV7-2 and TRBJ2-1, the complete variable domain is GAGVSQSPSNKVTEKGKDVELRCDPISGHTALYWYRQSLGQGLEFLIYFQGNSAPDKSGLPSDRFSAERTGGSVSTLTIQRTQQEDSAVYLCASSFGLAGDNEQFFGPGTRLTVL.